This TCR beta chain is drawn from a study of blood T cell repertoires in COVID-19. Study-level background: Sources were T cells, B-cell-depleted T cells, or PBMCs; the material itself was cDNA or gDNA.

How the authors handled the data: Amplified reference gene primers provided the basis for estimating nucleated cell counts. This table comes from immunoSEQ multiplex PCR, and its TCRdb copy is limited to in-frame clones, with some not included. The V and J calls and clone size are taken from that table; D and trimming were inferred from the DNA. The table records about 110,000 clones, 70% to 80% of them present only once. The germline gives CDR1 MNHEY, CDR2 SMNVEV (reference sequence). Trimming pared 8 bases from V and 8 bases from J, leaving 12 bases between. The CDR3 totals 11 residues. V gene TRBV27 combines with J gene TRBJ1-1, with unresolved D. Sequences were obtained from peripheral blood. The receptor was derived from a woman in her fifties or sixties with acute or convalescent COVID-19. CDR3 sequence (DNA): TGTGCCAGCGGGAGGGAGCCCGAAGCTTTCTTT. It yields the protein CASGREPEAFF.